This T cell receptor beta chain was observed in a study of blood T cell repertoires in COVID-19. Repertoires were generated with immunoSEQ multiplex PCR, while TCRdb's copy carries only in-frame clones and drops some. This sample has about 140,000 clones, with about 87% found just once. The CDR3 has 15 residues. Germline CDR1 reads SGHRS; CDR2 reads YFSETQ. J was trimmed by 6 bases and V by 2 bases; bases with no gene match: 9. The sequence was collected from a woman aged 40 to 55 with acute or convalescent COVID-19. The genes are TRBV5-1 and TRBJ1-2; 8 nucleotides match TRBD1. Sequencing was carried out using peripheral blood. CDR3 coding DNA: TGCGCCAGCAGCTTAAGCGGGACAGGTTCGGATGGCTACACCTTC. This translates into CASSLSGTGSDGYTF.